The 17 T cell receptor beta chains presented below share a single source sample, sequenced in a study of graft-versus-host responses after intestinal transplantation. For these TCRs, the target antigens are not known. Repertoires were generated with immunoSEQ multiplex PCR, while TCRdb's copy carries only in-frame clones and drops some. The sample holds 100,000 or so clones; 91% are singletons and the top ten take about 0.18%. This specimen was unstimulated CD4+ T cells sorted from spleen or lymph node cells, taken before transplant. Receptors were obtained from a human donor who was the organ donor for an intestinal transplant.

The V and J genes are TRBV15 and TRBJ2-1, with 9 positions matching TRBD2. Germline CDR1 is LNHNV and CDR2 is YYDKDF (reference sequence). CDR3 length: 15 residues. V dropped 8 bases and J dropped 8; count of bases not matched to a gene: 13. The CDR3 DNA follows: TGTGCCACCCGCCGGGGGGTAGCGGGGGCCCATGAGCAGTTCTTC. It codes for CATRRGVAGAHEQFF.

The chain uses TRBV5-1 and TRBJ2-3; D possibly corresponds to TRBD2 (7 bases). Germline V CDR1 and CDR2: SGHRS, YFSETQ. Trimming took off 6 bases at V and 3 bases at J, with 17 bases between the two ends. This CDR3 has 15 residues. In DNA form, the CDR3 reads TGCGCCAGCACCTACGGGGGGCCTGGGACAGATACGCAGTATTTT. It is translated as CASTYGGPGTDTQYF.

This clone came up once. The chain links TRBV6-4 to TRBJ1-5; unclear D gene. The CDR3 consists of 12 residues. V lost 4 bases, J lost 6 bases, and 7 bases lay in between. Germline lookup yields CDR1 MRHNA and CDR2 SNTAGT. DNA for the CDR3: TGTGCCAGCAGTGGGAGGGCTCAGCCCCAGCATTTT. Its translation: CASSGRAQPQHF.

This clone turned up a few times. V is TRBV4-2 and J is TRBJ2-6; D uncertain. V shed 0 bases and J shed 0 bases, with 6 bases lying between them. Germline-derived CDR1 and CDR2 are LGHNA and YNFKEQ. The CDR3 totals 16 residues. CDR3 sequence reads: CASSQDADSGANVLTF. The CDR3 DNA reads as TGTGCCAGCAGCCAAGACGCAGACTCTGGGGCCAACGTCCTGACTTTC.

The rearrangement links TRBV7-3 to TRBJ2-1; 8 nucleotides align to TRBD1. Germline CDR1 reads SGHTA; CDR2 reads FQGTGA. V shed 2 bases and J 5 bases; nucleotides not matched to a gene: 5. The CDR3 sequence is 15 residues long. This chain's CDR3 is CASSLGQGANNEQFF. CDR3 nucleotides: TGTGCCAGCAGCTTAGGCCAGGGGGCGAACAATGAGCAGTTCTTC.

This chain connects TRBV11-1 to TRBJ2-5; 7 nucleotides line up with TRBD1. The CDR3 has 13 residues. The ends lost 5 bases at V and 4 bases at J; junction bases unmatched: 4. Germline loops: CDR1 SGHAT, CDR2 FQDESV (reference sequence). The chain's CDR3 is CASSQGGVETQYF. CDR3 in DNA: TGTGCCAGCAGCCAAGGGGGCGTAGAGACCCAGTACTTC.

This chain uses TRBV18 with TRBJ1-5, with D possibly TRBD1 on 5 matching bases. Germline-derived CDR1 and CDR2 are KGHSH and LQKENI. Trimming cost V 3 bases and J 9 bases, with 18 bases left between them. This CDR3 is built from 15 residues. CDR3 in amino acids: CASSPATGIGGPQHF. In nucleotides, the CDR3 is TGTGCCAGCTCACCCGCGACCGGTATCGGGGGGCCCCAGCATTTT.

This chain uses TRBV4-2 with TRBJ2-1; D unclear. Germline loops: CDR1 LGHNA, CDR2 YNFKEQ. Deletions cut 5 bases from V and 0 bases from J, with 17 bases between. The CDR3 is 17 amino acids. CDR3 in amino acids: CASSGRQVESSYNEQFF. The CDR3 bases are TGTGCCAGCAGCGGTAGGCAGGTCGAGAGCTCCTACAATGAGCAGTTCTTC.

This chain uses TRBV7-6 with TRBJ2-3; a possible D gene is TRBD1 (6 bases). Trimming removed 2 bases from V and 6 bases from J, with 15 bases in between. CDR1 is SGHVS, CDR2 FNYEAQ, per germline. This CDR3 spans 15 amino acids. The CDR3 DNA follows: TGTGCCAGCAGCTTAAGCGGTGGGGGCGGGGATACGCAGTATTTT. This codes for CASSLSGGGGDTQYF.

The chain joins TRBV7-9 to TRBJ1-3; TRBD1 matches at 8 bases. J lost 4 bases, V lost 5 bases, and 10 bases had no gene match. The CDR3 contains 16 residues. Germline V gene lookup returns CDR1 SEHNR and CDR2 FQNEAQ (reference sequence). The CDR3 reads CASSPPGQVAGNTIYF. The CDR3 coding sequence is TGTGCCAGCAGCCCACCGGGACAGGTCGCCGGAAACACCATATATTTT.

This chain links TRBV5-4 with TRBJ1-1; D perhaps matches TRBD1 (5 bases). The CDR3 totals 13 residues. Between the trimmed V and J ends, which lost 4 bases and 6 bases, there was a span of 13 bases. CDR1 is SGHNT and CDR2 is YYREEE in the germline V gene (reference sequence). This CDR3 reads CASSPRGGAEAFF. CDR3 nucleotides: TGTGCCAGCAGCCCAAGGGGCGGGGCTGAAGCTTTCTTT.

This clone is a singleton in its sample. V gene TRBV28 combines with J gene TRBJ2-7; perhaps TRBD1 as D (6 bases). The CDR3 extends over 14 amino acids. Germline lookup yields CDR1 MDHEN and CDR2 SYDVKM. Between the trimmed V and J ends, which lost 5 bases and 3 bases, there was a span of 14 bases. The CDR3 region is CASSLVGTYYEQYF. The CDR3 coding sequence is TGTGCCAGCAGTCTAGTCGGGACATACTACGAGCAGTACTTC.

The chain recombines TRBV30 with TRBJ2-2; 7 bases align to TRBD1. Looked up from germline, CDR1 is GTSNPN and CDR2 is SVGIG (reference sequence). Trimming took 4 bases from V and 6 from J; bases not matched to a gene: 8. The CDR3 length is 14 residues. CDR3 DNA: TGTGCCTGGACTAGGACAGGATTGGCCGGGGAGCTGTTTTTT. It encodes CAWTRTGLAGELFF.

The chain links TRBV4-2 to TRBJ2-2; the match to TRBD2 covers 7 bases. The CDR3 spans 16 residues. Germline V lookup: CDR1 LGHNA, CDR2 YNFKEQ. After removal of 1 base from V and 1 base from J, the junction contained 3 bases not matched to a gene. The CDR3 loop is CASSQGTGGNTGELFF. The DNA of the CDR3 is TGTGCCAGCAGCCAAGGGACGGGGGGGAACACCGGGGAGCTGTTTTTT.

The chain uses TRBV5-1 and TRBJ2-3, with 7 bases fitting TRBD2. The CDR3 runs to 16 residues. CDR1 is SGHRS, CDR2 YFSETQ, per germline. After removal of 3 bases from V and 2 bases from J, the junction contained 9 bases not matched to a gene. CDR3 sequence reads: CASSSWGGKNTDTQYF. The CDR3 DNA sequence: TGCGCCAGCAGCTCCTGGGGGGGGAAGAACACAGATACGCAGTATTTT. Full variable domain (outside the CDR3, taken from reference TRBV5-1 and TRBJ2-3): KAGVTQTPRYLIKTRGQQVTLSCSPISGHRSVSWYQQTPGQGLQFLFEYFSETQRNKGNFPGRFSGRQFSNSRSEMNVSTLELGDSALYLCASSSWGGKNTDTQYFGPGTRLTVL.

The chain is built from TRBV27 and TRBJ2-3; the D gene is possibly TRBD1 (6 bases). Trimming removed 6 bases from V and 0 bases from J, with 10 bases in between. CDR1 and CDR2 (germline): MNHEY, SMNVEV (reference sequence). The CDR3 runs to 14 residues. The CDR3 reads CASRPGASTDTQYF. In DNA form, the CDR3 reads TGTGCCAGCAGACCAGGGGCCAGCACAGATACGCAGTATTTT.

The CDR3 here is CASSLRGRYEQYF. In DNA form, the CDR3 reads TGTGCCAGCAGCTTACGCGGGAGATACGAGCAGTACTTC. The chain combines TRBV7-2 with TRBJ2-7; TRBD2 matches at 7 bases. With V trimmed by 2 bases and J by 4 bases, 2 bases remained unmatched. This CDR3 has 13 residues. Germline CDR1 is SGHTA and CDR2 is FQGNSA.